Below are 8 T cell receptor beta chains sequenced from a single sample in a study of cytomegalovirus exposure and HLA in healthy donors. Use of 60 Vbeta and 13 Jbeta primers characterized the PCR. TCRdb keeps only in-frame clones here, not all; method: immunoSEQ multiplex PCR. This table has around 160,000 clones, roughly 80% appearing once. The sample comprised PBMCs. Source of these receptors: a man in his forties or fifties in good health and CMV-seropositive.

V gene TRBV28 combines with J gene TRBJ2-5; D is possibly TRBD2 (7 bases). The germline CDR1 and CDR2 sequences are MDHEN and SYDVKM. This CDR3 is 17 amino acids long. The V end was cut by 6 bases, the J end by 4 bases, with 24 bases between. The CDR3: CASSSPRGAGLLETQYF. The CDR3 nucleotides read TGTGCCAGCAGCTCCCCCCGGGGGGCGGGATTACTAGAGACCCAGTACTTC.

CDR3 nucleotide sequence: TGCGCCAGCAGCTTGGGCCAGGGGAATTCACCCCTCCACTTT. The encoded protein is CASSLGQGNSPLHF. The V call is TRBV5-1, the J call TRBJ1-6, with a weak D call TRBD1 (6 bases). The V gene's germline CDR1 is SGHRS and CDR2 YFSETQ. The CDR3 is 14 residues long. V lost 0 bases and J lost 7, with 8 bases in between.

CDR3 DNA: TGTGCCACTAGAACTGAGAACACTGAAGCTTTCTTT. It yields the protein CATRTENTEAFF. The V and J genes are TRBV27 and TRBJ1-1; D gene ambiguous. Trimming removed 10 bases from V and 1 base from J, with 10 bases in between. CDR3 length: 12 amino acids. Germline CDR1 reads MNHEY; CDR2 reads SMNVEV (reference sequence).

This clone was counted once. This chain joins TRBV15 and TRBJ2-3; D remains ambiguous. Trimming stripped 1 base from V and 1 base from J, with 6 bases between. The CDR3 runs to 14 residues. The V gene's germline CDR1 is LNHNV and CDR2 YYDKDF (reference sequence). The CDR3 here is CATSRGTGTDTQYF. For the CDR3, the DNA is TGTGCCACCAGCAGAGGAACGGGCACAGATACGCAGTATTTT. The full variable domain, completed using reference TRBV15 and TRBJ2-3, is DAMVIQNPRYQVTQFGKPVTLSCSQTLNHNVMYWYQQKSSQAPKLLFHYYDKDFNNEADTPDNFQSRRPNTSFCFLDIRSPGLGDTAMYLCATSRGTGTDTQYFGPGTRLTVL.

This clone was picked up one time. The chain combines TRBV7-2 with TRBJ2-3, with 15 nucleotides matching TRBD2. The trim removed 6 bases at V and 5 bases at J, leaving 6 bases unmatched. The CDR3 is 16 amino acids. Germline V CDR1 and CDR2: SGHTA, FQGNSA. Here the CDR3 reads CASRAPGLAGGDTQYF. The CDR3 region has the DNA TGTGCCAGCAGGGCTCCGGGACTAGCGGGAGGAGATACGCAGTATTTT.

The chain combines TRBV7-9 with TRBJ2-5; D not certain. The CDR3 loop spans 11 amino acids. The V gene's germline CDR1 is SEHNR and CDR2 FQNEAQ (reference sequence). The ends were cut back, 3 bases at V and 5 bases at J, with 4 bases in the middle. CDR3 loop: CASSFSETQYF. CDR3 DNA: TGTGCCAGCAGCTTCTCGGAGACCCAGTACTTC. The variable domain in full, completed from reference TRBV7-9 and TRBJ2-5, reads DTGVSQNPRHKITKRGQNVTFRCDPISEHNRLYWYRQTLGQGPEFLTYFQNEAQLEKSRLLSDRFSAERPKGSFSTLEIQRTEQGDSAMYLCASSFSETQYFGPGTRLLVL.

V gene TRBV5-1 combines with J gene TRBJ2-7, with TRBD2 as a possible D gene (6 bases). CDR3 length: 18 residues. The germline V gene encodes CDR1 SGHRS and CDR2 YFSETQ. Trimming removed 0 bases from V and 2 bases from J, with 21 bases in between. For the CDR3, the DNA is TGCGCCAGCAGCTTGGGTAGAATAGGAACTAGCAGCACCTACGAGCAGTACTTC. It codes for CASSLGRIGTSSTYEQYF.

The CDR3 here is CASSQQGTEQYF. The CDR3 nucleotides read TGTGCCAGTAGTCAACAGGGCACAGAACAGTACTTC. The chain combines TRBV19 with TRBJ2-7; weak D call: TRBD1 (6 bases). This CDR3 is built from 12 residues. Trimming took off 5 bases at V and 10 bases at J, with 15 bases between the two ends. The V gene's germline CDR1 is LNHDA and CDR2 SQIVND (reference sequence).